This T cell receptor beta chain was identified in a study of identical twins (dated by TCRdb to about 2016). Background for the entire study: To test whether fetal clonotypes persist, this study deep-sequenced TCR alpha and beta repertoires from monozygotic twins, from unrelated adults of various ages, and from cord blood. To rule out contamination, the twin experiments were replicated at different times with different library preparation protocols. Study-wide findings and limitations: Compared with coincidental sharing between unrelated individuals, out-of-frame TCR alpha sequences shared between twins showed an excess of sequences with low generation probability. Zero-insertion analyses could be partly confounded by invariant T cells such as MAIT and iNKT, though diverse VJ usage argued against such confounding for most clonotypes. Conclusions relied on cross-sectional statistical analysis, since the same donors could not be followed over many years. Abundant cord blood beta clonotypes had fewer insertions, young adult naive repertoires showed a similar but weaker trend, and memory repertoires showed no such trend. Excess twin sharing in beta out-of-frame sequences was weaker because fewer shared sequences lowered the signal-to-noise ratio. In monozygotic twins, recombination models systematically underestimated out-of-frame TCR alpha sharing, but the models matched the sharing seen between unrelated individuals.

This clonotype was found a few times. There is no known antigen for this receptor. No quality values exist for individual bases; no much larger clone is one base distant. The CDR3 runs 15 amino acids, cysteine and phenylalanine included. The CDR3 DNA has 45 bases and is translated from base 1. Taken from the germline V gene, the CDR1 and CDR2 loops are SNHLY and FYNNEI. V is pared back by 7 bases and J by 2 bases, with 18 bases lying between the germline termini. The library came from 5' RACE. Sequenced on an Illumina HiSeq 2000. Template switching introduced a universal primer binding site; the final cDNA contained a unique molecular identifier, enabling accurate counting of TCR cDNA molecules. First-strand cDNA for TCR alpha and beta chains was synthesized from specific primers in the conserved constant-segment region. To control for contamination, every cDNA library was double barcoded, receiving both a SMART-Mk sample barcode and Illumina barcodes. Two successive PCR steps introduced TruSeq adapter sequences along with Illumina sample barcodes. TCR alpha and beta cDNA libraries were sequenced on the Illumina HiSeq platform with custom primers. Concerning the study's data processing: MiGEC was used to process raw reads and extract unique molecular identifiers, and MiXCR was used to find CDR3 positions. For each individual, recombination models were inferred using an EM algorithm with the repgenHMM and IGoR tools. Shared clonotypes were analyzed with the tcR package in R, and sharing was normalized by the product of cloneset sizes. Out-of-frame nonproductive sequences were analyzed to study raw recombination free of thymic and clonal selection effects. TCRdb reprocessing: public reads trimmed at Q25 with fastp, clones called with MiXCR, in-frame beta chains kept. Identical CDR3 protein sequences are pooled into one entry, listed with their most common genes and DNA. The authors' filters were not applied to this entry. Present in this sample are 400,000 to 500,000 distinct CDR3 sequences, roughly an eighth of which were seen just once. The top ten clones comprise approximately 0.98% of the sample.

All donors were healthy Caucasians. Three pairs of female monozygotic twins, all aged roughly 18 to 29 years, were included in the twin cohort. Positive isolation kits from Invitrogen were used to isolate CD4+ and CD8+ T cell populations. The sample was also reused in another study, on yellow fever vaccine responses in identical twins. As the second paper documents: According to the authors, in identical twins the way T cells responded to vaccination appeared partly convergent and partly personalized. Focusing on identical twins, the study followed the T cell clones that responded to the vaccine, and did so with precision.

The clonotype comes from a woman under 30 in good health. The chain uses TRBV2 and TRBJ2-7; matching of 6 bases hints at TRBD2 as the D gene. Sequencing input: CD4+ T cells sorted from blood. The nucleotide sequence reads TGTGCCAGCACCCATGCCTTAGCGGAGACCTACGAGCAGTACTTC. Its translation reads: CASTHALAETYEQYF.